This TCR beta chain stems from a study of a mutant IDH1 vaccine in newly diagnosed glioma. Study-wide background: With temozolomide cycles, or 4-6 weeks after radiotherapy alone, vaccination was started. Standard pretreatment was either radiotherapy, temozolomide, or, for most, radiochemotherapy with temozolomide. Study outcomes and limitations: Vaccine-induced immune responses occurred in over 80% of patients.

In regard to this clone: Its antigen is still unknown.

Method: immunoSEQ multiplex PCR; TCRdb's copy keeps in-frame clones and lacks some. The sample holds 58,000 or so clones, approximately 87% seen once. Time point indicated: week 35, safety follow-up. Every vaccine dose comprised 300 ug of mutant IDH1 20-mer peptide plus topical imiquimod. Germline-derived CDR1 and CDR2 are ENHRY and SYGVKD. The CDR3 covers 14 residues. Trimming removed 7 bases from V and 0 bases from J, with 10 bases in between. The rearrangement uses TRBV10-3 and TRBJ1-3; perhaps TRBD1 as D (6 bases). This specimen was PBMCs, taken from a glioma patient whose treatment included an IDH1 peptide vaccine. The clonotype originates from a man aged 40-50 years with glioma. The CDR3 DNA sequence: TGTGCCATCAAGGGGGATTCCTCTGGAAACACCATATATTTT. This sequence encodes CAIKGDSSGNTIYF.